Below, 4 T cell receptor beta chains from the same sample are listed, as sequenced in a study of OX40 agonist ivuxolimab in advanced cancers. Only in-frame clones appear in the TCRdb table, and some are missing; sequencing was by immunoSEQ multiplex PCR. This sample carries about 62,000 clones, roughly four fifths of them seen once, and the ten largest clones take 5.5% to 6%. The sample consisted of CD4+ or CD8+ T cells sorted from blood, taken in a trial of the OX40 agonist ivuxolimab. These receptors all stem from an adult with an advanced solid tumor such as melanoma, head and neck, liver or kidney cancer.

This chain joins TRBV19 and TRBJ2-7, with TRBD1 identical over 9 bases. The V gene end was trimmed by 8 bases and the J gene end by 9 bases; junction bases not matched to a gene: 23. Germline lookup yields CDR1 LNHDA and CDR2 SQIVND (reference sequence). The CDR3 runs 17 residues. The CDR3 loop reads CASGFGQGFALGEGQYF. In DNA, the CDR3 is TGTGCCAGTGGCTTCGGACAGGGGTTTGCCCTTGGAGAGGGGCAGTACTTC.

The V gene is TRBV27, the J gene TRBJ2-7; TRBD2 aligns across 13 bases. CDR3 size: 15 residues. Germline V CDR1 and CDR2: MNHEY, SMNVEV (reference sequence). J lost 3 bases, V lost 5 bases, and 4 bases had no gene match. This CDR3 is CASSPGTSGNYEQYF. The CDR3 nucleotides read TGTGCCAGCAGTCCGGGGACTAGCGGGAACTACGAGCAGTACTTC.

This chain uses TRBV19 with TRBJ1-2; 10 positions match TRBD1. J gave up 0 bases and V 9 bases, and 4 bases lay outside the gene matches. The CDR3 spans 14 residues. Germline V gene lookup returns CDR1 LNHDA and CDR2 SQIVND (reference sequence). As DNA, the CDR3 is TGTGCCAGCGGGACAGGGGCCACTAACTATGGCTACACCTTC. Translation gives CASGTGATNYGYTF.

J is TRBJ1-6 and V is TRBV7-9; 7 nucleotides align to TRBD1. The CDR3 sequence is 13 residues long. Germline V gene sequence: CDR1 SEHNR, CDR2 FQNEAQ (reference sequence). Unmatched junction bases numbered 5, after V lost 6 bases and J lost 9 bases. For the CDR3, the DNA is TGTGCCAGCAGTTTTGACAGGGTTTCACCCCTCCACTTT. Amino acid sequence: CASSFDRVSPLHF.